This T cell receptor beta chain was found in a study of cytomegalovirus exposure and HLA in healthy donors (dated by TCRdb to the late 2010s). Looking at the study overall: An earlier analysis of fewer than 750 of the donors reported about 300 Gb of sequence data and 95 million to 140 million unique TCR beta sequences obtained from some 170 million T cells. Among a few hundred genotyped donors of the cohort, an average of roughly 240,000 unique TCR beta nucleotide sequences were sequenced per donor, roughly a sixth of them non-productive. The study combined high-throughput TCR immunosequencing, statistical association of individual TCRs with disease status, and machine learning to predict cytomegalovirus infection status. In addition to the first cohort of roughly 670 subjects, a separate validation cohort of approximately 130 different subjects was used. Rather than using new phenotypic data, the later analysis identified candidate immune exposures from TCR beta sequences and from how often those sequences occurred across donors. A later genetic analysis took genome-wide SNP genotypes for 398 of the 666 donors and used that subset as a discovery cohort. A later analysis re-analyzed previously published TCR beta repertoires from approximately 700 donors and added high-resolution HLA genotyping to study TCR occurrence patterns. Donor age, sex, ethnicity and CMV serostatus were collected together with the repertoire data. The study aimed to test whether cataloging public T cell receptors could reveal signatures of past pathogen exposure. Of the roughly 400 genotyped donors, roughly 76% were placed in the genetic ancestry cluster associated with self-reported Caucasian donors. About five DR-DQ haplotypes were treated as single units for association and clustering because of strong linkage in the cohort. The number of typed donors differed by locus: roughly 629-630 for A, B, C, DRB1 and DQB1; some 500 for DQA1; some 610 for DPA1; and about 450 for DPB1. Both class I and class II loci were covered by HLA typing, at four-digit resolution. Roughly 300 gigabases of sequencing data and approximately 84 million unique TCR sequences were included in an early release covering 550 to 800 HLA-typed donors. Using immunosequencing, the study profiled T cell repertoires from fewer than 700 subjects and related those repertoires to cytomegalovirus serostatus. All discovery cohort repertoires had been generated using a single sequencing platform. An earlier analysis of approximately 640 of the donors applied high-throughput TCR beta sequencing to assess whether each TCR beta V gene segment acted as functional or pseudogenic. Study-level results and caveats: Some IMGT-functional V segments, including TRBV6-2 and TRBV6-3, could not be told apart with the 87-base-pair reads, so those segments were excluded. In a later analysis, the rate of TCR association differed among HLA loci, with DRB1 alleles having the most associated TCRs and HLA-C alleles having the fewest. Only TCR beta chains were sequenced in this cohort, and the absence of alpha or paired-chain data limited detectable features. While some public TCRs were present in many individuals, most TCR sequences turned up only very rarely across donors. A further reported finding was that TCR beta sequences accurately predicted the HLA-A and HLA-B alleles for most subjects in the first cohort. In vitro tests confirmed that a few of the cytomegalovirus-associated TCR beta chains recognize cytomegalovirus antigens. Broadly in line with IMGT annotations, most TCR beta V segments showed up in productive rearrangements about 87% or about 30% of the time in an earlier analysis of 450 to 750 of the donors. Sequencing depth was assumed to be roughly uniform across donors in the presence/absence analyses, though that assumption may not hold. The study gave a list of 150 to 200 TCR beta chains associated with cytomegalovirus. Roughly 15 rarely observed V segments, including chromosome 9 orphons, were excluded from the earlier analysis of about 610 of the donors because counts were too low. Strong co-occurrence of HLA alleles, especially DR and DQ, made assigning TCR associations to individual alleles difficult. In a later genetic analysis, a missense DCLRE1C variant was associated with V-gene and J-gene trimming of TCR beta chains, and the association was replicated in an independent cohort. HLA typing was unavailable for some donors at each locus, so association tests used only the typed subset. The authors suggested that the approach could potentially be generalized to other disease states and immunological phenotypes. Specific HLA alleles were associated with 16,951 TCR beta sequences at a false discovery rate of 0.05 in a later analysis. A later analysis found that most CMV-associated TCR beta chains appeared HLA-restricted, with HLA associations seemingly driven largely by CMV exposure. The classifier was reported to diagnose cytomegalovirus status with high specificity and sensitivity in both the original and validation cohorts. CMV serostatus was the only immune exposure information available for the cohort. Several of the top co-occurrence clusters appeared to be linked to parvovirus B19, influenza, CMV and Epstein-Barr virus, according to a later analysis. Linkage disequilibrium might explain the correlated functional status among segregating V segments, but an unknown experimental factor could not be ruled out. A cluster of highly shared sequence variants was judged likely to represent a technical artifact of the sequencing pipeline. Compared with the approximately 670-donor mean, donors in an Asian-associated ancestry cluster had fewer N-insertions in productive TCRs, according to a later genetic analysis. In a later analysis, HLA-associated TCR beta chains showed more clonal expansion and lower generation probabilities than non-associated chains that were equally common.

The cohort comprised around 690 healthy bone marrow donors. At the time of sampling, all cohort members were nominally healthy, though unrecorded immune exposures were likely present. The donor tested CMV seropositive, placing the donor among the 310 or so seropositive members of the cohort. Each donor provided a peripheral blood sample, and peripheral blood mononuclear cells were used for TCR beta sequencing. The Qiagen DNeasy Blood Extraction Kit was used to extract genomic DNA from the blood cell samples. A word on this clone: This receptor's antigen is unknown. Per-nucleotide qualities are absent, and no much larger clonotype sits a single base away.

The germline V gene encodes CDR1 LNHDA and CDR2 SQIVND (reference sequence). The CDR3 runs 14 residues from the cysteine to the phenylalanine. The sequence is cut down to CDR3 DNA, 42 bases in frame from base 1. Between the V and J ends, shortened by 7 bases and 4 bases respectively, the junction contains 17 bases. Receptor amplification or capture employed the immunoSEQ multiplex PCR assay. A mixture of 60 forward primers for TCR Vbeta segments and 13 reverse primers for TCR Jbeta segments was used in the multiplex PCR. The CDR3 region of rearranged TCR beta genes was amplified from genomic DNA by a multiplex PCR assay. Amplified TCR beta libraries were sequenced as 87-base-pair reads on the Illumina HiSeq System. The study's own analysis went as follows. A later analysis tallied tens of millions of unique TCR beta chains across the approximately 670 repertoires, and about 10 million of those chains were shared by two or more donors. To remove PCR and sequencing errors, raw reads were error-corrected and collapsed into unique sequences using a nearest-neighbor algorithm that merged closely related sequences. To assign V, D and J gene segments, CDR3 sequences were aligned to IMGT reference sequences. For a sequence to be retained, at least a six-nucleotide match to both a V gene segment and a J gene segment was required. A rearrangement counted as productive if the CDR3 had no stop codons and remained in frame with V and J, and every other rearrangement counted as non-productive. Following IMGT convention, CDR3 was defined as the stretch from the second conserved V-encoded cysteine up to the conserved J-encoded phenylalanine. In an earlier analysis of approximately 500 of the donors, sequences lacking an unambiguous match to a single V gene segment were excluded. In an earlier analysis of about 590 of the donors, a V segment was called functional when productive rearrangements were above 56.7%, and segregating when the standard deviation between donors exceeded 5%. To diagnose cytomegalovirus status from the catalog of TCR beta chain sequences, a statistical classification framework was built. In a later analysis, V and J genes were assigned by comparing TCR nucleotide sequences against IMGT/GENE-DB human TR gene sequences. The TCRdist pipeline was used in a later analysis to assign CDR3 sequences and most-parsimonious VDJ recombination scenarios. In a later analysis, each TCR beta chain was defined by its CDR3 amino acid sequence together with its V-gene family, and reads without a unique V-gene family were excluded. As a way to deal with suspected cross-contamination and a sequencing artifact, a later analysis dropped 500 to 700 nucleotide sequences that were highly shared and had low generation probability. A later analysis calculated a clonal expansion index for each public chain from normalized within-repertoire ranks of inferred template counts. A later analysis computed generation probabilities with a VDJ recombination model fitted to out-of-frame rearrangements, and checked the results against IGoR. In a later analysis, TCR-TCR, TCR-HLA and TCR-CMV co-occurrence was scored with hypergeometric tests, and a repertoire-size bias correction was applied to TCR pairs. To estimate false discovery rates, a later analysis permuted the HLA or CMV assignments 20 times. In a later analysis, co-occurring TCRs were grouped using DBSCAN, and TCRdist sequence similarity was added for clustering within HLA-allele-positive subsets. For co-occurrence clustering, repertoires with fewer than 30,000 or more than 120,000 public chains were excluded, along with 5 or 6 repertoires with anomalous nucleotide sharing. TCRdb provides this immuneACCESS table in a form limited to in-frame rearrangements. Some clones are lacking; in checked studies, under half of them reflect an unresolved V gene, and why the rest are absent is not known. That table is the source of V, J and clone size, and D and trimming were worked out from the DNA. This sample holds nearly 110,000 clones; under 80% were observed only once. The ten largest account for approximately 14% of the sample.

This sequence uses TRBV19 and TRBJ2-7, with the D gene uncertain. The clonotype comes from a woman in her thirties or forties in good health and CMV-seropositive. The sample taken for sequencing was PBMCs. The DNA is TGTGCCAGTAATCCTAGGCCATCGGCGTACGAGCAGTACTTC. Translated, this is CASNPRPSAYEQYF.